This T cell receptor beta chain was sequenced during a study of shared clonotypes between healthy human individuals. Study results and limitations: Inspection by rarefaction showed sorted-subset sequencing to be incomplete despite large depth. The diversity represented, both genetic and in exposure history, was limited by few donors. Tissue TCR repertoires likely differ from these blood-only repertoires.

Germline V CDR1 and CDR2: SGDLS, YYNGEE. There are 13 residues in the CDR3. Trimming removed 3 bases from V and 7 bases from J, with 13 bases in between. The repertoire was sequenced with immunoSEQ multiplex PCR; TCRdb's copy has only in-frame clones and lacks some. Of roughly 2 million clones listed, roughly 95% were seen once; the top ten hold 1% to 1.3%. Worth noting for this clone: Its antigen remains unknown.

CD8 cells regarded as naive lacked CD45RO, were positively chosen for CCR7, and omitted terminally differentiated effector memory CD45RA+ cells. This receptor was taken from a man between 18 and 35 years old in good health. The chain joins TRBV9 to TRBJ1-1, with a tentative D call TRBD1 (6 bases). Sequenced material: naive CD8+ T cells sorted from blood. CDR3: CASSEGGYDEAFF. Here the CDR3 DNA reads TGTGCCAGCAGCGAGGGGGGGTACGATGAAGCTTTCTTT.